Sequencing of this TCR beta chain was carried out in a study of technical replicates of blood from a few donors. Generated by immunoSEQ multiplex PCR, the TCRdb table keeps only in-frame clones and is missing some. The data hold around 68,000 clones, with 95% to 97% observed a single time. The CDR3 is made up of 16 amino acids. After removal of 1 base from V and 6 bases from J, the junction contained 12 bases not matched to a gene. Per the germline V gene, CDR1 is MNHEY and CDR2 is SMNVEV (reference sequence). Source material: T cells isolated from PBMCs. This rearrangement joins TRBV27 to TRBJ2-7; 7 bases align to TRBD2. This TCR derives from a human donor in good health. Written as DNA, the CDR3 is TGTGCCAGCAGTTTATACTTCGGCGGGAGTCTCTCCGAGCAGTACTTC. It codes for CASSLYFGGSLSEQYF.